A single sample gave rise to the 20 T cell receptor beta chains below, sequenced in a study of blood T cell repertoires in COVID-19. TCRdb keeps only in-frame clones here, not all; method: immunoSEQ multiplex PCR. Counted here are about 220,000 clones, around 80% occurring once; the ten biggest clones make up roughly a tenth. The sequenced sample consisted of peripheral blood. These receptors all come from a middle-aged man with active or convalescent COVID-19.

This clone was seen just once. The CDR3 DNA reads TGCGCCAGCAGTGAGCGGCGGGGAGGGATCAATGAGCAGTTCTTC. As protein: CASSERRGGINEQFF. The rearrangement links TRBV10-1 to TRBJ2-1, with TRBD2 matching over 7 bases. CDR3 length: 15 amino acids. The ends lost 2 bases at V and 6 bases at J; junction bases unmatched: 7. Germline CDR1 is WNHNN and CDR2 is SYGVQD (reference sequence).

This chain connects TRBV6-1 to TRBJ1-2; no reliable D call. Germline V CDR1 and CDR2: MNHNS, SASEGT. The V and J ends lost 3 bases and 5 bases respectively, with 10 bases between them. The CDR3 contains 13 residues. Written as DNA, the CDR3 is TGTGCCAGCAGTGACCACCGAGAATATGGCTACACCTTC. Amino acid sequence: CASSDHREYGYTF.

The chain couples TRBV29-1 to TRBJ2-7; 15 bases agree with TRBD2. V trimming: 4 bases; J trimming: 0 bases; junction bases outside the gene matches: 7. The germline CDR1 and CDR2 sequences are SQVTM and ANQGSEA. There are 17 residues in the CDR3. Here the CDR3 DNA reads TGCAGCGTTGGGACTAGCGGGGGGGTTATAAGCTCCTACGAGCAGTACGTC. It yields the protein CSVGTSGGVISSYEQYV.

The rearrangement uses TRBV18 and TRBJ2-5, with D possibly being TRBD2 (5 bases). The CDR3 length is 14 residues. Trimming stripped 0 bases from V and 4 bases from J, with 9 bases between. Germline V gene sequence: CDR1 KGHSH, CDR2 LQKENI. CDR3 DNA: TGTGCCAGCTCACCACCCGGCCGGGGAGAGACCCAGTACTTC. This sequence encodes CASSPPGRGETQYF. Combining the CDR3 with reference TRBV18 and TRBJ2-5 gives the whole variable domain NAGVMQNPRHLVRRRGQEARLRCSPMKGHSHVYWYRQLPEEGLKFMVYLQKENIIDESGMPKERFSAEFPKEGPSILRIQQVVRGDSAAYFCASSPPGRGETQYFGPGTRLLVL.

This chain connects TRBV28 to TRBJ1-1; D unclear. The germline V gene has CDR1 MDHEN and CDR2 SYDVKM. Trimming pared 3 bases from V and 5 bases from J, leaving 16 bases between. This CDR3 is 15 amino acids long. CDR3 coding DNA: TGTGCCAGCAGTTTTGGAGGGTCGGGTAGGACTGAAGCTTTCTTT. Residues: CASSFGGSGRTEAFF.

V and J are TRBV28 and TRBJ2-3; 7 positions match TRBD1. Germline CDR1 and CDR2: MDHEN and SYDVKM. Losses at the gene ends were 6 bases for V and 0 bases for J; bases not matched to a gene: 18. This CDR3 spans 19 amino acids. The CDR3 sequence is CASSANTGVLRFSTDTQYF. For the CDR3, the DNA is TGTGCCAGCAGCGCCAACACAGGGGTATTGCGATTTAGCACAGATACGCAGTATTTT.

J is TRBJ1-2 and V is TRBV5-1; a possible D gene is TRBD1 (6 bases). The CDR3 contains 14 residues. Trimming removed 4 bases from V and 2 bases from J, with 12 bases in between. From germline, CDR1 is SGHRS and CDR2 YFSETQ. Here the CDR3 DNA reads TGCGCCAGCAGCCCAGCCGGGACAAACTATGGCTACACCTTC. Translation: CASSPAGTNYGYTF.

The CDR3 DNA reads TGTGCCACCAGGGGACACCTAAACACTGAAGCTTTCTTT. Translating gives CATRGHLNTEAFF. The rearrangement joins TRBV24-1 to TRBJ1-1; D perhaps matches TRBD1 (6 bases). This CDR3 has 13 residues. V was clipped by 7 bases and J by 2 bases, with 10 bases between them. In germline, CDR1 is KGHDR, CDR2 SFDVKD.

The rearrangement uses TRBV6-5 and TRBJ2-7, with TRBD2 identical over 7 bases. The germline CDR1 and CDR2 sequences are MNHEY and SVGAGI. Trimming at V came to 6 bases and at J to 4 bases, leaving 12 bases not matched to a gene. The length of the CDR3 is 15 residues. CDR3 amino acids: CASSQTGTKAYEQYF. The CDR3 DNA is TGTGCCAGCAGCCAAACCGGGACTAAGGCTTACGAGCAGTACTTC.

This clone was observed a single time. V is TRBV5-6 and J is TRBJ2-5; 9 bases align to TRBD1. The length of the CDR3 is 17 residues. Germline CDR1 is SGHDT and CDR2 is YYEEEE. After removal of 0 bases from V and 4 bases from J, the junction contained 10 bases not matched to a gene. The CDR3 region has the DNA TGTGCCAGCAGCTTGGAATTTGGGACAGGGAATTCAGAGACCCAGTACTTC. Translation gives CASSLEFGTGNSETQYF.

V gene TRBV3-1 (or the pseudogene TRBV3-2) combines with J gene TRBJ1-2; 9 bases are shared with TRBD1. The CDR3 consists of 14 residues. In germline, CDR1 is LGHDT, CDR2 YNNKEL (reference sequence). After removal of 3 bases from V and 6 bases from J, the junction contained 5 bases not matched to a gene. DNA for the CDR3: TGTGCCAGCAGCCAGACCGGGACAGGGAATGGCTACACCTTC. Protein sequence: CASSQTGTGNGYTF.

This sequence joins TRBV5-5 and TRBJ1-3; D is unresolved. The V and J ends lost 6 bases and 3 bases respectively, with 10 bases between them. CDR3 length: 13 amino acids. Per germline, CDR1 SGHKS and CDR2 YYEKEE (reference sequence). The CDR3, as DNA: TGTGCCAGCACCATGGGAGGTGGAAACACCATATATTTT. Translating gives CASTMGGGNTIYF.

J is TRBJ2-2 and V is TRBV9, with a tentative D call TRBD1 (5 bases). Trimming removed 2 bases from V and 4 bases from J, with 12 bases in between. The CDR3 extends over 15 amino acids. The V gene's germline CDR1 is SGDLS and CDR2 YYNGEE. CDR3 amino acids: CASSVQGFGTGELFF. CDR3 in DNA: TGTGCCAGCAGCGTGCAGGGTTTCGGCACCGGGGAGCTGTTTTTT. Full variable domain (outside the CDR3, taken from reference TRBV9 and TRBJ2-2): DSGVTQTPKHLITATGQRVTLRCSPRSGDLSVYWYQQSLDQGLQFLIQYYNGEERAKGNILERFSAQQFPDLHSELNLSSLELGDSALYFCASSVQGFGTGELFFGEGSRLTVL.

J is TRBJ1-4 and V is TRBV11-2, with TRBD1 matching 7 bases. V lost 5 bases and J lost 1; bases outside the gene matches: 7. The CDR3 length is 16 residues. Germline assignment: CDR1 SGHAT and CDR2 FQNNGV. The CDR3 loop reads CASSRRSGGTNEKLFF. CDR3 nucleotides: TGTGCCAGCAGCCGACGTTCAGGGGGAACTAATGAAAAACTGTTTTTT.

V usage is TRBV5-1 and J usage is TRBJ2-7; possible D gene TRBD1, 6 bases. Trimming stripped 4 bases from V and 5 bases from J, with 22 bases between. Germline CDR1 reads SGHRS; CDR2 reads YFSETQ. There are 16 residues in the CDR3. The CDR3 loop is CASSGTGRGMRNEQYF. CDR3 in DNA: TGCGCCAGCAGCGGAACAGGGAGAGGGATGAGAAACGAGCAGTACTTC.

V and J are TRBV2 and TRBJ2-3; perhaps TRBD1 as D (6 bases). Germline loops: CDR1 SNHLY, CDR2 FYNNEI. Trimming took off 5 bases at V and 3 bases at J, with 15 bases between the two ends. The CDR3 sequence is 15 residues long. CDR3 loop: CASSYSQGRTDTQYF. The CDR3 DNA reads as TGTGCCAGCAGTTACAGCCAGGGGCGGACAGATACGCAGTATTTT.

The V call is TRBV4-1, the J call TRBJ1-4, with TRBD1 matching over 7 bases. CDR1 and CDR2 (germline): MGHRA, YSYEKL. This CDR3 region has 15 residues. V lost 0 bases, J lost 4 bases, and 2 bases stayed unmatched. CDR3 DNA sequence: TGCGCCAGCAGCCAAGAGGGACAGCTTAATGAAAAACTGTTTTTT. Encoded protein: CASSQEGQLNEKLFF.

Written as DNA, the CDR3 is TGTGCCAGCAGTGAAACAGGGGGCGGGGAGCTGTTTTTT. Translating it yields CASSETGGGELFF. The V call is TRBV2, the J call TRBJ2-2, with 8 bases matching TRBD1. Germline loops: CDR1 SNHLY, CDR2 FYNNEI. CDR3 length: 13 residues. V trimming: 2 bases; J trimming: 7 bases; junction bases outside the gene matches: 0.

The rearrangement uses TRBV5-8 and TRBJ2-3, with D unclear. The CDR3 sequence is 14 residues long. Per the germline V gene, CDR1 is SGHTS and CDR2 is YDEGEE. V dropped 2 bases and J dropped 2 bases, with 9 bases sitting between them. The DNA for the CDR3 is TGTGCCAGCAGCTTCGGTCGATTCACAGATACGCAGTATTTT. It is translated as CASSFGRFTDTQYF.

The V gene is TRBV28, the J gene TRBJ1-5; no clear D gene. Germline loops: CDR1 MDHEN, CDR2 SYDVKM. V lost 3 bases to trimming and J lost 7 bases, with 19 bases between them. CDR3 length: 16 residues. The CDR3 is CASSFSRSHLRQPQHF. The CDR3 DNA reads TGTGCCAGCAGTTTTAGCCGATCCCACTTACGGCAGCCCCAGCATTTT. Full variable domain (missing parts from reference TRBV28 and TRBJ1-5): DVKVTQSSRYLVKRTGEKVFLECVQDMDHENMFWYRQDPGLGLRLIYFSYDVKMKEKGDIPEGYSVSREKKERFSLILESASTNQTSMYLCASSFSRSHLRQPQHFGDGTRLSIL.